A single sample gave rise to the 12 T cell receptor beta chains below, sequenced in a study of cytomegalovirus exposure and HLA in healthy donors. PCR amplification relied on 60 Vbeta primers (plus 13 Jbeta primers). Profiled with immunoSEQ multiplex PCR; TCRdb holds only in-frame clones, not every one. Among approximately 220,000 clones listed, over 65% were seen once. Source material: PBMCs. The receptors were gathered from a man younger than 35 in good health and CMV-seronegative.

On this clone itself: Other DNA sequences in this specimen translate into the identical CDR3. This rearrangement joins TRBV7-9 to TRBJ2-3; 10 bases fit TRBD2. This CDR3 comprises 14 residues. V gave up 3 bases and J gave up 5 bases; unmatched junction bases: 2. Germline CDR1 SEHNR, CDR2 FQNEAQ (reference sequence). This CDR3 reads CASSLGTSVDTQYF. The DNA of the CDR3 is TGTGCCAGCAGCTTGGGGACTAGCGTAGATACGCAGTATTTT.

The table lists this clone with a few counts. V and J are TRBV2 and TRBJ1-6; 7 bases agree with TRBD1. V gave up 9 bases and J gave up 8 bases; unmatched junction bases: 13. Germline CDR1 reads SNHLY; CDR2 reads FYNNEI. There are 15 residues in the CDR3. The CDR3 bases are TGTGCCAGTAAAAAGGACAGGAGTGGGCATTCACCCCTCCACTTT. Its translation: CASKKDRSGHSPLHF.

The chain recombines TRBV7-6 with TRBJ2-2, with TRBD2 identical over 11 bases. The V segment lost 7 bases and the J segment 3 bases; nucleotides outside the gene matches: 4. Germline-derived CDR1 and CDR2 are SGHVS and FNYEAQ. The CDR3 loop spans 15 amino acids. The CDR3 nucleotides are TGTGCCAGCAAACCACTAGCGGGAGACACCGGGGAGCTGTTTTTT. Translation: CASKPLAGDTGELFF. Supplemented by reference TRBV7-6 and TRBJ2-2, the full variable domain reads GAGVSQSPRYKVTKRGQDVALRCDPISGHVSLYWYRQALGQGPEFLTYFNYEAQQDKSGLPNDRFSAERPEGSISTLTIQRTEQRDSAMYRCASKPLAGDTGELFFGEGSRLTVL.

On this clone: The same CDR3 arises from other DNA sequences in this sample as well. The chain joins TRBV27 to TRBJ1-1; 8 bases line up with TRBD1. Trimming cost V 6 bases and J 1 base; bases outside gene matches: 4. The CDR3 has 14 residues. Germline V gene data show CDR1 as MNHEY and CDR2 as SMNVEV (reference sequence). CDR3 residues: CASSLTGGNTEAFF. Here the CDR3 DNA reads TGTGCCAGCAGCTTAACAGGGGGGAACACTGAAGCTTTCTTT.

The chain joins TRBV30 to TRBJ2-7, with 7 bases aligning to TRBD2. With V trimmed by 2 bases and J by 3 bases, 7 bases remained unmatched. The V gene's germline CDR1 is GTSNPN and CDR2 SVGIG (reference sequence). This CDR3 is 14 amino acids long. In DNA form, the CDR3 reads TGTGCCTGGAGTCCCGGACTAGGGGACTACGAGCAGTACTTC. Translated: CAWSPGLGDYEQYF.

The rearrangement links TRBV5-1 to TRBJ2-5; TRBD2 agrees at 7 bases. This CDR3 region has 15 residues. V shed 0 bases and J 0 bases; nucleotides not matched to a gene: 2. Germline CDR1 is SGHRS and CDR2 is YFSETQ. The CDR3 loop reads CASSLVGGDQETQYF. CDR3 DNA sequence: TGCGCCAGCAGCTTGGTTGGGGGGGACCAAGAGACCCAGTACTTC.

This rearrangement joins TRBV2 to TRBJ2-3, with D possibly being TRBD2 (6 bases). This CDR3 has 15 amino acids. Trimming cost V 1 base and J 0 bases, with 8 bases left between them. Germline V CDR1 and CDR2: SNHLY, FYNNEI. For the CDR3, the DNA is TGTGCCAGCAGTGAAGGCGGGACTAGCACAGATACGCAGTATTTT. Amino acid sequence: CASSEGGTSTDTQYF.

The chain carries TRBV11-2 and TRBJ2-7, with 12 bases identical to TRBD2. The CDR3 has 15 residues. V shed 1 base, J shed 2 bases, and the junction held 0 bases outside the gene matches. Germline V lookup: CDR1 SGHAT, CDR2 FQNNGV. CDR3 nucleotide sequence: TGTGCCAGCAGCTTAGGGACTAGCGGGGCCTACGAGCAGTACTTC. Its protein product is CASSLGTSGAYEQYF.

The chain has TRBV5-1 and TRBJ2-7; D possibly corresponds to TRBD1 (5 bases). The V gene's germline CDR1 is SGHRS and CDR2 YFSETQ. This CDR3 contains 14 residues. V was shortened by 3 bases and J by 1 base, with 11 bases between the two germline ends. The chain's CDR3 is CASSWGGVSYEQYF. For the CDR3, the DNA is TGCGCCAGCAGCTGGGGCGGAGTATCCTACGAGCAGTACTTC.

V gene TRBV7-9 combines with J gene TRBJ2-5; 7 bases are a match to TRBD1. V shed 6 bases, J shed 3 bases, and the junction held 7 bases outside the gene matches. CDR1 SEHNR and CDR2 FQNEAQ come from the germline V gene (reference sequence). The CDR3 runs 14 residues. As DNA, the CDR3 is TGTGCCAGCAGGACGACAGGGTCGGAAGAGACCCAGTACTTC. It specifies CASRTTGSEETQYF.

The genes are TRBV28 and TRBJ2-1, with TRBD1 identical over 7 bases. The germline V gene encodes CDR1 MDHEN and CDR2 SYDVKM. This CDR3 comprises 13 residues. V shed 5 bases, J shed 11 bases, and the junction held 9 bases outside the gene matches. The CDR3 loop is CASSKQDRPKQFF. CDR3 nucleotides: TGTGCCAGCAGTAAACAGGACAGGCCCAAGCAGTTCTTC.

The chain employs TRBV7-2 and TRBJ2-7; TRBD1 matches at 9 bases. The CDR3 loop spans 16 amino acids. CDR1 is SGHTA, CDR2 FQGNSA, per germline. J lost 1 base, V lost 7 bases, and 11 bases had no gene match. The chain's CDR3 is CASNSSPGTGSYEQYF. CDR3 bases: TGTGCCAGCAACTCCTCTCCCGGGACAGGGTCCTACGAGCAGTACTTC.